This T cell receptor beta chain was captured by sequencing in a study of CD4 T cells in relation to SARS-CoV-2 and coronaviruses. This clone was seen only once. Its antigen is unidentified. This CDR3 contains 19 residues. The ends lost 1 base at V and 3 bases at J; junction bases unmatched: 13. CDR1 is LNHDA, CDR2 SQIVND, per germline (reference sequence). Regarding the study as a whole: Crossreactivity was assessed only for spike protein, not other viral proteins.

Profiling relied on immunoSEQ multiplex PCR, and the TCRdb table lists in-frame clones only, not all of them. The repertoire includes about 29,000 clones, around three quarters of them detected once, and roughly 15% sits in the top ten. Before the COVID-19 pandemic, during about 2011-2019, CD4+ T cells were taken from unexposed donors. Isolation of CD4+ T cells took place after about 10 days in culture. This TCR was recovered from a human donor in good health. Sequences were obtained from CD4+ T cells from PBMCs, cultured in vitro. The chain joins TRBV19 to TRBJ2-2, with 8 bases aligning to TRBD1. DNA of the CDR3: TGTGCCAGTAGTATAGGGACAGGGACCCTCCTGAGGGACACCGGGGAGCTGTTTTTT. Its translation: CASSIGTGTLLRDTGELFF. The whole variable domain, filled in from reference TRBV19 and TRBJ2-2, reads DGGITQSPKYLFRKEGQNVTLSCEQNLNHDAMYWYRQDPGQGLRLIYYSQIVNDFQKGDIAEGYSVSREKKESFPLTVTSAQKNPTAFYLCASSIGTGTLLRDTGELFFGEGSRLTVL.